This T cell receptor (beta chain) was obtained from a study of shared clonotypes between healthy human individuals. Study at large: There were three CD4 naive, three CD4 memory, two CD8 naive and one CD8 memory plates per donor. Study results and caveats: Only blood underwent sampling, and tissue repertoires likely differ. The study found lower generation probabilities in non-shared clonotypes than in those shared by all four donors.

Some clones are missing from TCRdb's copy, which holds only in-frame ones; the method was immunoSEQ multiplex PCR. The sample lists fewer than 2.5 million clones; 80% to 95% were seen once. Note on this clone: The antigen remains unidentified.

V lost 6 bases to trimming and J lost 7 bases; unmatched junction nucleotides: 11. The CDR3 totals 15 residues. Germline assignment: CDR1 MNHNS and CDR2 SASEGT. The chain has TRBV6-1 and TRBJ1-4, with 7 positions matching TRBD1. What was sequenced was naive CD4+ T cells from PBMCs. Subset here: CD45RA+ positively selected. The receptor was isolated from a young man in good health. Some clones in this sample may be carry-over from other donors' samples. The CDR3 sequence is CASRVPGQIFEKLFF. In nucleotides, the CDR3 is TGTGCCAGCAGGGTACCGGGACAGATATTTGAAAAACTGTTTTTT.